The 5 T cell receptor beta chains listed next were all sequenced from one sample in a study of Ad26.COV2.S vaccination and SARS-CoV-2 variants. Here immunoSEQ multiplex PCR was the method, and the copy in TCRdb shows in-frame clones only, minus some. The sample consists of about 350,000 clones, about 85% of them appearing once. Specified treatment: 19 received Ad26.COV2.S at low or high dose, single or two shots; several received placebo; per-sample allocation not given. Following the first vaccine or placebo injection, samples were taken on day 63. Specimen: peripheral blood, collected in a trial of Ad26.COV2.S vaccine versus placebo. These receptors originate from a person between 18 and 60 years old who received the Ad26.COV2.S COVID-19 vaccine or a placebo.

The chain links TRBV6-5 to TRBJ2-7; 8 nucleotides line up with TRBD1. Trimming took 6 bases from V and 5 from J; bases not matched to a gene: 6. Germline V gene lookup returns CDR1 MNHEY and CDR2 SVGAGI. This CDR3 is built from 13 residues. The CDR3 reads CASRRGQGNEQYF. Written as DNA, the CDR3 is TGTGCCAGCAGACGAGGACAGGGCAACGAGCAGTACTTC.

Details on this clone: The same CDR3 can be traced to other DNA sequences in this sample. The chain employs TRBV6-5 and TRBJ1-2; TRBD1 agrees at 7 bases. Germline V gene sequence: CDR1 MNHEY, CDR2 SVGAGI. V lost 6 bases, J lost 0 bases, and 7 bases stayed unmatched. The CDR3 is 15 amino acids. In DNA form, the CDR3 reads TGTGCCAGCAGCTGGGGACAGACCGCTAACTATGGCTACACCTTC. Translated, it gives CASSWGQTANYGYTF.

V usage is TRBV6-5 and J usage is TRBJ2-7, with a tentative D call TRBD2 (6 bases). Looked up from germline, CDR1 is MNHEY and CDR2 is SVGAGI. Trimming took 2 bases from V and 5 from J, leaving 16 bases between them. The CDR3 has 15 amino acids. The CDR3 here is CASSYLARGNDEQYF. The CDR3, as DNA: TGTGCCAGCAGTTACCTTGCCCGGGGGAACGACGAGCAGTACTTC.

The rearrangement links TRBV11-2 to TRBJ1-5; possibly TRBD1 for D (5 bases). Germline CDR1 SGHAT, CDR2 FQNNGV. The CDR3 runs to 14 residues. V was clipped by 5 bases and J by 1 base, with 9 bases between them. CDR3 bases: TGTGCCAGCAGCCATCGGGGGAGCAATCAGCCCCAGCATTTT. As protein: CASSHRGSNQPQHF.

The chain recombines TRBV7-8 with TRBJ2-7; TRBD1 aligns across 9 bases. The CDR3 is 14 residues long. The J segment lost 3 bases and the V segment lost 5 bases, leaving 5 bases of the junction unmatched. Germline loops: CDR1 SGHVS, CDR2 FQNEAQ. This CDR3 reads CASSLRDRVYEQYF. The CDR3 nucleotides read TGTGCCAGCAGCCTCCGGGACAGGGTCTACGAGCAGTACTTC.